The rows below give T cell receptor beta chains drawn from one sample of a study of radiation and T cells in renal cell carcinoma. Some clones are missing from TCRdb's copy, which holds only in-frame ones; the method was immunoSEQ multiplex PCR. This table has 150,000 or so clones, 88% appearing once. This sample comprised blood, obtained from a patient whose treatment included radiotherapy and nephrectomy. The source of these receptors is a woman between 65 and 79 years old with renal cell carcinoma. The CDR3 runs from the conserved cysteine through the conserved F or W. D genes are given only for firm matches. Clone size is not always given. Where it is, it says once, few, many or a class for expanded clones.

cdr3_aa | cdr3_nt | v_call | clone_size | d_call | j_call
CATSRAVNTEAFF | TGTGCCACCAGCCGAGCAGTGAACACTGAAGCTTTCTTT | TRBV15 | . | . | TRBJ1-1
CASSLGSLGTANTEAFF | TGTGCCAGCAGCTTAGGATCCCTCGGGACAGCTAACACTGAAGCTTTCTTT | TRBV7-2 | . | TRBD1 | TRBJ1-1
CASSGQGFDEQYF | TGTGCCAGCAGTGGACAGGGGTTCGACGAGCAGTACTTC | TRBV6-1 | . | TRBD1 | TRBJ2-7
CATSRDKGASNEQYF | TGTGCCACCAGCAGAGACAAGGGCGCAAGTAACGAGCAGTACTTC | TRBV15 | . | . | TRBJ2-7
CASSSEGISGANVLTF | TGTGCCAGTAGCTCGGAGGGTATCTCTGGGGCCAACGTCCTGACTTTC | TRBV19 | . | . | TRBJ2-6
CAWTGYTEAFF | TGTGCCTGGACAGGGTACACTGAAGCTTTCTTT | TRBV30 | . | . | TRBJ1-1
CASSLGRAGDYEQYF | TGTGCCAGCAGCTTGGGCAGGGCAGGAGACTACGAGCAGTACTTC | TRBV5-4 | . | . | TRBJ2-7
CATSKVTVGNTIYF | TGTGCCACCAGCAAGGTGACAGTTGGAAACACCATATATTTT | TRBV15 | . | . | TRBJ1-3
CASSGGGGMNTEAFF | TGTGCCAGCAGCGGGGGGGGCGGAATGAACACTGAAGCTTTCTTT | TRBV5-4 | . | . | TRBJ1-1
CASSLYDDEQYF | TGTGCCAGCAGCTTGTATGACGACGAGCAGTACTTC | TRBV5-6 | . | . | TRBJ2-7
CASSLEAWMFF | TGTGCCAGCAGCTTAGAAGCGTGGATGTTCTTC | TRBV7-9 | . | . | TRBJ2-1
CASSLLAGSTDTQYF | TGTGCCAGCAGCCTACTAGCGGGGAGCACAGATACGCAGTATTTT | TRBV7-6 | . | TRBD2 | TRBJ2-3
CASRKQGTYEQYF | TGTGCCAGCAGAAAACAGGGAACCTACGAGCAGTACTTC | TRBV27 | . | . | TRBJ2-7
CASGDRGPVGELFF | TGTGCCAGCGGGGACAGGGGGCCCGTCGGGGAGCTGTTTTTT | TRBV27 | . | TRBD1 | TRBJ2-2
CASSPSGVTQYF | TGTGCCAGCAGCCCTTCAGGGGTGACCCAGTACTTC | TRBV11-2 | few | . | TRBJ2-5
CASSLALENEQYF | TGCGCCAGCAGCTTGGCCCTTGAGAACGAGCAGTACTTC | TRBV5-1 | . | . | TRBJ2-7
CASSPGWESYEQYF | TGTGCCAGCAGCCCAGGGTGGGAGTCGTACGAGCAGTACTTC | TRBV9 | . | . | TRBJ2-7
CASSENQPQHF | TGTGCCAGCAGTGAAAATCAGCCCCAGCATTTT | TRBV6-5 | . | . | TRBJ1-5
CASSLGAGLRSNEQFF | TGTGCCAGCAGCTTAGGCGCGGGACTCAGGTCCAATGAGCAGTTCTTC | TRBV7-6 | . | . | TRBJ2-1
CASSLTAITGELFF | TGCGCCAGCAGCTTGACAGCAATCACCGGGGAGCTGTTTTTT | TRBV5-1 | . | . | TRBJ2-2
CASTRDTLITEAFF | TGCGCCAGTACCCGGGACACCTTAATCACTGAAGCTTTCTTT | TRBV10-2 | . | . | TRBJ1-1
CASSQEPSPDRANSPLHF | TGCGCCAGCAGCCAAGAACCCTCTCCCGACAGGGCGAATTCACCCCTCCACTTT | TRBV4-1 | . | TRBD1 | TRBJ1-6
CASSVLGVDNEQFF | TGTGCCAGCAGTGTACTAGGTGTCGACAATGAGCAGTTCTTC | TRBV2 | . | . | TRBJ2-1
CASSIGASSYNEQFF | TGTGCCAGTAGTATAGGAGCTAGCTCCTACAATGAGCAGTTCTTC | TRBV19 | . | . | TRBJ2-1
CASSLALTDRDYNEQFF | TGTGCCAGCAGCTTGGCCCTCACGGACAGGGACTACAATGAGCAGTTCTTC | TRBV5-6 | . | TRBD1 | TRBJ2-1
CASSDGYQPQHF | TGTGCCAGCAGCGACGGTTATCAGCCCCAGCATTTT | TRBV27 | . | . | TRBJ1-5
CASTVSNQPQHF | TGTGCCAGCACCGTTAGCAATCAGCCCCAGCATTTT | TRBV28 | . | . | TRBJ1-5
CASNQPTGRRGQPQHF | TGTGCCAGTAACCAGCCGACAGGGCGCCGGGGGCAGCCCCAGCATTTT | TRBV19 | . | TRBD1 | TRBJ1-5
CASSGSPRGPSSYEQYF | TGTGCCAGCAGCGGAAGTCCGAGGGGGCCGAGCTCCTACGAGCAGTACTTC | TRBV5-4 | . | TRBD1 | TRBJ2-7
CASSLKRADTQYF | TGTGCCAGCAGTTTAAAAAGGGCAGATACGCAGTATTTT | TRBV27 | . | . | TRBJ2-3
CASSDAGGETQYF | TGTGCCAGCAGTGACGCAGGAGGGGAGACCCAGTACTTC | TRBV2 | . | . | TRBJ2-5
CASRQVTDTQYF | TGTGCCAGCAGACAGGTCACAGATACGCAGTATTTT | TRBV2 | . | . | TRBJ2-3
CASSLVLNSGNTIYF | TGTGCCAGCAGCTTAGTTCTTAACTCTGGAAACACCATATATTTT | TRBV7-2 | . | . | TRBJ1-3
CASSQRDRGAFGGYTF | TGTGCCAGCAGCCAACGGGACAGGGGAGCCTTCGGGGGCTACACCTTC | TRBV16 | . | TRBD1 | TRBJ1-2
CSGSATGGTEAFF | TGCAGCGGGTCCGCCACAGGGGGGACTGAAGCTTTCTTT | TRBV29-1 | . | TRBD1 | TRBJ1-1
CASSLALAETQYF | TGTGCCAGCAGTTTGGCACTAGCGGAGACCCAGTACTTC | TRBV5-8 | . | TRBD2 | TRBJ2-5
CASSSSRLGANVLTF | TGTGCCAGCAGTTCGTCGAGGTTAGGGGCCAACGTCCTGACTTTC | TRBV27 | . | . | TRBJ2-6
CASSLILSGNTEAFF | TGTGCCAGCAGTTTAATTCTCTCAGGGAACACTGAAGCTTTCTTT | TRBV28 | . | . | TRBJ1-1
CASGLVNEQFF | TGTGCTAGTGGTTTGGTTAATGAGCAGTTCTTC | TRBV12-5 | . | . | TRBJ2-1
CASSQQGGLTEAFF | TGTGCCAGCAGCCAACAGGGAGGATTAACTGAAGCTTTCTTT | TRBV14 | few | . | TRBJ1-1
CASSGASGRNEQFF | TGTGCCAGCAGTGGGGCTTCAGGGAGAAATGAGCAGTTCTTC | TRBV2 | . | . | TRBJ2-1
CAISPTAGTSYEQYF | TGTGCCATCAGTCCTACGGCGGGGACCTCCTACGAGCAGTACTTC | TRBV10-3 | . | . | TRBJ2-7
CASSWGVSEQYF | TGTGCCAGCAGCTGGGGGGTGAGTGAGCAGTACTTC | TRBV7-8 | . | . | TRBJ2-7
CASSPRTSGGYEQYF | TGTGCCAGCAGCCCGCGGACTAGCGGGGGCTACGAGCAGTACTTC | TRBV5-4 | . | TRBD2 | TRBJ2-7
CASSLVQGNYGYTF | TGTGCCAGCAGCTTGGTTCAGGGGAACTATGGCTACACCTTC | TRBV5-6 | . | . | TRBJ1-2
CASSLAGVAIYEQYF | TGTGCCAGCAGCTTGGCCGGGGTGGCAATCTACGAGCAGTACTTC | TRBV5-4 | once | . | TRBJ2-7
CASSVVGNSPLHF | TGTGCCAGCAGCGTAGTGGGGAATTCACCCCTCCACTTT | TRBV9 | . | . | TRBJ1-6
CASSMRTGQETQYF | TGTGCCAGTAGTATGAGGACAGGGCAAGAGACCCAGTACTTC | TRBV19 | . | TRBD1 | TRBJ2-5
CASSSGGAVFDEQFF | TGTGCCAGCAGTTCCGGGGGGGCGGTTTTTGATGAGCAGTTCTTC | TRBV28 | . | TRBD2 | TRBJ2-1
CASSLGAEYEQYF | TGTGCCAGCAGCTTAGGGGCAGAATACGAGCAGTACTTC | TRBV7-2 | . | . | TRBJ2-7
CAWSVQGSSSGANVLTF | TGTGCCTGGAGTGTGCAGGGCTCCTCCTCTGGGGCCAACGTCCTGACTTTC | TRBV30 | . | . | TRBJ2-6
CASSPKSGGSYEQYF | TGTGCCAGCTCACCAAAGAGCGGGGGGTCCTACGAGCAGTACTTC | TRBV18 | . | TRBD2 | TRBJ2-7